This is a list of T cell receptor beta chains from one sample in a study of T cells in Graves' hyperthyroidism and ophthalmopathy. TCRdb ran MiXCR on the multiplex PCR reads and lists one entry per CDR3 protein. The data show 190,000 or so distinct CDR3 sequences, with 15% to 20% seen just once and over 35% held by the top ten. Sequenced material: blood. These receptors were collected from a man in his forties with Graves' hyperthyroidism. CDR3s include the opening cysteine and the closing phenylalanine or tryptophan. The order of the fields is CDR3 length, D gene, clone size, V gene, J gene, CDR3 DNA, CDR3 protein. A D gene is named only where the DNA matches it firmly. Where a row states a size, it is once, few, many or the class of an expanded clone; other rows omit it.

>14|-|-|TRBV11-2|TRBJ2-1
TGTGCCAGCAGCTTAGGGGCAGGGGGGCAAACGTGGTTCTTC
CASSLGAGGQTWFF
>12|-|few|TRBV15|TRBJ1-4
TGTGCCACCAGCAGAGTTGACAGGAAACTGTTTTTT
CATSRVDRKLFF
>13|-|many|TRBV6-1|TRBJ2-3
TGTGCCAGCGGGGGGCACGGCACAGATACGCAGTATTTT
CASGGHGTDTQYF
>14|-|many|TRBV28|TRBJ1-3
TGTGCCAGCAGTCCCTTAGTCTCTGGAAACACCATATATTTT
CASSPLVSGNTIYF
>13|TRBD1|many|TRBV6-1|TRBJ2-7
TGTGCCAGCAGTGACAGGGGGCGATCCGAGCAGTACTTC
CASSDRGRSEQYF
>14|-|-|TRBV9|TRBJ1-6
TGTGCCAGCAGCCCGGGACTGGATAATTCACCCCTCCACTTT
CASSPGLDNSPLHF
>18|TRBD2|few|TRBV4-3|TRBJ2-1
TGCGCCAGCAGCCAAGAACCGTATAGCGGGGGGTTTTGGAATGAGCAGTTCTTC
CASSQEPYSGGFWNEQFF
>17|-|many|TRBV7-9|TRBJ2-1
TGTGCCAGCAGCCCCACAAGAAGCCGGGGTAACTACAATGAGCAGTTCTTC
CASSPTRSRGNYNEQFF
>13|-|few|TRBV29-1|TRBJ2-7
TGCAGCGCTGTCCGGGACTCCTCCTACGAGCAGTACTTC
CSAVRDSSYEQYF
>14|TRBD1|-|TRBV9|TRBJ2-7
TGTGCCAGCAGCCCGACAGGGCAACCCTACGAGCAGTACTTC
CASSPTGQPYEQYF
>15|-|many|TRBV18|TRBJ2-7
TGTGCCAGCTCTGTACCGGTTGGGGGTGCCTACGAGCAGTACTTC
CASSVPVGGAYEQYF
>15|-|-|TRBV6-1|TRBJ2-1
TGTGCCAGCAGTTTCGCAGGGTTCTCCTACAATGAGCAGTTCTTC
CASSFAGFSYNEQFF
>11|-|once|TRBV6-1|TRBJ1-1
TGTGCCAGCAGTGATAGTAGTGAAGCTTTCTTT
CASSDSSEAFF
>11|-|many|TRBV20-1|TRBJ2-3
TGCAGTGCCCCAACTAGGTCGGCGCAGTATTTT
CSAPTRSAQYF
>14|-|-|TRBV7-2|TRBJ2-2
TGTGCCAGCAGCCAAAAGACGGGGACCGGGGAGCTGTTTTTT
CASSQKTGTGELFF
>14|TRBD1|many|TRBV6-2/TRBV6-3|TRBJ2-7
TGTGCCAGCAGTTTTGGGGACAGGACCTACGAGCAGTACTTC
CASSFGDRTYEQYF
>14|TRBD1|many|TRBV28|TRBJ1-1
TGTGCCAGCACCGGGACAGGGCGAGGTACTGAAGCTTTCTTT
CASTGTGRGTEAFF
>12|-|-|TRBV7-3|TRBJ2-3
TGTGCCAGCAGCTTAACAATAGATACGCAGTATTTT
CASSLTIDTQYF
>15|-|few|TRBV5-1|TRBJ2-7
TGCGCCAGCAGCTTTGGGGGGAATCGAATGGGCGAGCAGTACTTC
CASSFGGNRMGEQYF
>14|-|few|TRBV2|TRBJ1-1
TGTGCCAGCAGAAGAATACGGGAGAACACTGAAGCTTTCTTT
CASRRIRENTEAFF
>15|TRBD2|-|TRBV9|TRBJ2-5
TGTGCCAGCAGCATCATAGCGGGGTTCCAAGAGACCCAGTACTTC
CASSIIAGFQETQYF
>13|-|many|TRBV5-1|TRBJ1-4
TGCGCCAGCAGCTTGGGGGGGTTGGAAAAACTGTTTTTT
CASSLGGLEKLFF
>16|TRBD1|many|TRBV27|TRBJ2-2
TGTGCCAGCAGTTCCGACAGGGGCGGGGACACCGGGGAGCTGTTTTTT
CASSSDRGGDTGELFF
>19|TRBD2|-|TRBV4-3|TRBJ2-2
TGCGCCAGCAGCCAAAACGGACTAGCGGGGGGGCAAGTCACCGGGGAGCTGTTTTTT
CASSQNGLAGGQVTGELFF
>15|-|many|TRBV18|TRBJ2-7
TGTGCCAGCTCACCACCAAGGGCTGGTTCCTACGAGCAGTACTTC
CASSPPRAGSYEQYF
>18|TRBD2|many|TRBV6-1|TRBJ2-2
TGTGCCAGCAGTTCGGGACTAGCGGGGGGATCGAACACCGGGGAGCTGTTTTTT
CASSSGLAGGSNTGELFF
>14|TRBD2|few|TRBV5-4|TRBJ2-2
TGTGCCAGCAGCTTGTGGGGAGGGACCGGGGAGCTGTTTTTT
CASSLWGGTGELFF
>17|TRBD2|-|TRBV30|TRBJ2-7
TGTGCCTGGAGTGTACTCAAGGCGGGGGGGACCTCCTACGAGCAGTACTTC
CAWSVLKAGGTSYEQYF
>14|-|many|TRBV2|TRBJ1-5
TGTGCCAGCTCAGGAACAGCTCAGAGCCAGCCCCAGCATTTT
CASSGTAQSQPQHF
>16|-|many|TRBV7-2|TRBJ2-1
TGTGCCAGCAGCCCCCGGGCCCTAGCGTTCGACAATGAGCAGTTCTTC
CASSPRALAFDNEQFF